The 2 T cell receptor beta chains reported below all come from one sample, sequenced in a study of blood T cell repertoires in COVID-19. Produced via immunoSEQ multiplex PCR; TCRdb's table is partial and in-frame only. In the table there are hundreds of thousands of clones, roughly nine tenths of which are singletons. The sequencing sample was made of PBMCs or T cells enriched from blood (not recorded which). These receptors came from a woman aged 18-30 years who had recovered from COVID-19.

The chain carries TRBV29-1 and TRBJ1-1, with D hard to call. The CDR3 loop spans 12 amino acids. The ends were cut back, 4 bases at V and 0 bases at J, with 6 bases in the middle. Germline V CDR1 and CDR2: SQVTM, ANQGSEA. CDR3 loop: CSVGWLNTEAFF. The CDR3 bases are TGCAGCGTTGGGTGGCTGAACACTGAAGCTTTCTTT.

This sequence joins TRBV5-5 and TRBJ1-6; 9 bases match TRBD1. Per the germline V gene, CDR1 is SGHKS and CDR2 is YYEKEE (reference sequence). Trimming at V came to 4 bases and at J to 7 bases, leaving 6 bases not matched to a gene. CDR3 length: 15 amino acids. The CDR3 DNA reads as TGTGCCAGCAGCGCCGCCGGGACAGGGAATTCACCCCTCCACTTT. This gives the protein CASSAAGTGNSPLHF.